The 10 T cell receptor beta chains reported below all come from one sample, sequenced in a study of blood T cell repertoires in COVID-19. Clones were sequenced by immunoSEQ multiplex PCR, and TCRdb holds only the in-frame ones, with some missing. The table records a few hundred thousand clones, roughly 83% of them present only once. The sample taken for sequencing was peripheral blood. The receptors originated from a man aged 80 or over with acute or convalescent COVID-19.

The chain links TRBV7-9 to TRBJ2-1; D possibly corresponds to TRBD1 (6 bases). Germline assignment: CDR1 SEHNR and CDR2 FQNEAQ (reference sequence). This CDR3 spans 11 amino acids. V was pared by 5 bases and J by 9 bases, with 8 bases between. CDR3 coding DNA: TGTGCCAGCAGCCGGGACACTGAGCAGTTCTTC. This sequence encodes CASSRDTEQFF.

There are a few counts of this clone. The chain uses TRBV7-2 and TRBJ1-2; 12 bases align to TRBD1. Germline V gene data show CDR1 as SGHTA and CDR2 as FQGNSA. The CDR3 contains 16 residues. V trimming: 1 base; J trimming: 4 bases; junction bases outside the gene matches: 4. CDR3 DNA sequence: TGTGCCAGCAGCTTAGGGGGACAGGGGGCAAGCTATGGCTACACCTTC. Its translation is CASSLGGQGASYGYTF.

The J gene is TRBJ2-1, the V gene TRBV4-1; 11 bases align to TRBD2. The germline gives CDR1 MGHRA, CDR2 YSYEKL. Trimming cost V 1 base and J 6 bases; bases outside gene matches: 8. The length of the CDR3 is 17 residues. The CDR3 region has the DNA TGCGCCAGCAGCCAAGCCGTGCTAGCGGGAGGCCTCAATGAGCAGTTCTTC. Protein sequence: CASSQAVLAGGLNEQFF.

The chain employs TRBV2 and TRBJ2-7; possibly TRBD1 for D (6 bases). Trimming took 3 bases from V and 3 from J, leaving 12 bases between them. The germline gives CDR1 SNHLY, CDR2 FYNNEI. This CDR3 region has 14 residues. CDR3 sequence reads: CASSELTGNYEQYF. As DNA, the CDR3 is TGTGCCAGCAGTGAGCTGACAGGAAACTACGAGCAGTACTTC.

Here the CDR3 reads CASRPGQGKYEQYF. The CDR3 DNA reads TGTGCCAGCAGACCGGGACAGGGAAAATACGAGCAGTACTTC. The chain employs TRBV2 and TRBJ2-7, with 9 bases identical to TRBD1. CDR1 SNHLY and CDR2 FYNNEI come from the germline V gene. The ends lost 6 bases at V and 4 bases at J; junction bases unmatched: 7. This CDR3 has 14 amino acids.

This clone was recorded only once. The rearrangement links TRBV4-1 to TRBJ1-5, with 7 bases aligning to TRBD1. Germline assignment: CDR1 MGHRA and CDR2 YSYEKL. Trimming removed 1 base from V and 0 bases from J; junction bases left unmatched: 0. This CDR3 is 15 amino acids long. The CDR3 nucleotides read TGCGCCAGCAGCCAAGGACAGGGTAGCAATCAGCCCCAGCATTTT. This translates into CASSQGQGSNQPQHF.

This clone was picked up one time. This sequence joins TRBV5-1 and TRBJ2-7, with a tentative D call TRBD1 (5 bases). This CDR3 has 16 residues. Germline CDR1 and CDR2: SGHRS and YFSETQ. Trimming removed 4 bases from V and 1 base from J, with 18 bases in between. CDR3 sequence: CASSIGASPVSYEQYF. As DNA, the CDR3 is TGCGCCAGCAGCATTGGGGCGAGCCCAGTTTCCTACGAGCAGTACTTC. Drawing the rest from reference TRBV5-1 and TRBJ2-7, the complete variable domain is KAGVTQTPRYLIKTRGQQVTLSCSPISGHRSVSWYQQTPGQGLQFLFEYFSETQRNKGNFPGRFSGRQFSNSRSEMNVSTLELGDSALYLCASSIGASPVSYEQYFGPGTRLTVT.

The genes are TRBV24-1 and TRBJ2-6, with TRBD1 matching 8 bases. The trim removed 4 bases at V and 0 bases at J, leaving 7 bases unmatched. From germline, CDR1 is KGHDR and CDR2 SFDVKD. CDR3 length: 18 amino acids. The CDR3, as DNA: TGTGCCACCAGTGACTCGGACAGGGTAGCCTCTGGGGCCAACGTCCTGACTTTC. Translation: CATSDSDRVASGANVLTF.

In this sample, this clone turned up once. The chain couples TRBV5-6 to TRBJ1-1; 7 positions agree with TRBD1. The V segment lost 6 bases and the J segment 0 bases; nucleotides outside the gene matches: 8. Germline CDR1 is SGHDT and CDR2 is YYEEEE. CDR3 length equals 15 residues. Here the CDR3 DNA reads TGTGCCAGCACCCCAAGGGGGCGACTGAACACTGAAGCTTTCTTT. Residues: CASTPRGRLNTEAFF.

The chain links TRBV6-5 to TRBJ1-3; possible D gene TRBD1, 5 bases. Germline V lookup: CDR1 MNHEY, CDR2 SVGAGI. Deletions cut 10 bases from V and 3 bases from J, with 10 bases between. The CDR3 covers 12 residues. The CDR3, as DNA: TGTGCCACCCAGGGAAATGGAAACACCATATATTTT. Translating gives CATQGNGNTIYF.